This entry lists 30 T cell receptor beta chains sequenced from one sample in a study of shared clonotypes between healthy human individuals. Clones were sequenced by immunoSEQ multiplex PCR, and TCRdb holds only the in-frame ones, with some missing. The table lists around 1.1 million clones, 60% to 80% of them singletons, with over 0.8% in the top ten. Material for sequencing was memory CD4+ T cells from PBMCs. Subset defined: CD45RA-negative fraction. Receptors were obtained from a young man in good health. Some clones in this sample may be carry-over from other donors' samples.

This clone occurred once. Here the CDR3 reads CASSLGTSGRVYEQYF. Written as DNA, the CDR3 is TGCGCCAGCAGCCTAGGGACTAGCGGGAGGGTCTACGAGCAGTACTTC. This chain joins TRBV5-1 and TRBJ2-7; TRBD2 matches 16 bases. The CDR3 has 16 residues. The V and J ends lost 4 bases and 3 bases, in that order; junction bases with no gene match: 4. The germline V gene encodes CDR1 SGHRS and CDR2 YFSETQ.

The V gene is TRBV19, the J gene TRBJ1-2, with D maybe TRBD1 (6 bases). Deletions cut 3 bases from V and 8 bases from J, with 13 bases between. The CDR3 covers 13 residues. The germline V gene encodes CDR1 LNHDA and CDR2 SQIVND (reference sequence). CDR3 sequence: CASSMGTMEGYTF. The CDR3 DNA follows: TGTGCCAGTAGTATGGGGACAATGGAGGGCTACACCTTC. The variable domain in full, with the rest retrieved from reference TRBV19 and TRBJ1-2, is DGGITQSPKYLFRKEGQNVTLSCEQNLNHDAMYWYRQDPGQGLRLIYYSQIVNDFQKGDIAEGYSVSREKKESFPLTVTSAQKNPTAFYLCASSMGTMEGYTFGSGTRLTVV.

The DNA for the CDR3 is TGTGCCAGCTCACCACGGCCAGGGGAAACCGGGGAGCTGTTTTTT. The encoded protein is CASSPRPGETGELFF. The chain joins TRBV18 to TRBJ2-2, with D possibly TRBD1 on 6 matching bases. Germline CDR1 and CDR2: KGHSH and LQKENI. The V end lost 1 base, the J end lost 5 bases, and 11 bases lay between the germline ends. This CDR3 spans 15 amino acids. Using reference TRBV18 and TRBJ2-2 for the parts outside the CDR3, the full variable domain is NAGVMQNPRHLVRRRGQEARLRCSPMKGHSHVYWYRQLPEEGLKFMVYLQKENIIDESGMPKERFSAEFPKEGPSILRIQQVVRGDSAAYFCASSPRPGETGELFFGEGSRLTVL.

V and J are TRBV4-1 and TRBJ2-1, with TRBD1 matching over 8 bases. Germline values: CDR1 MGHRA, CDR2 YSYEKL. J was trimmed by 8 bases and V by 5 bases; bases with no gene match: 14. CDR3 size: 16 residues. DNA for the CDR3: TGCGCCAGCAGCACGCATGGGCAGGGGGCGACCGATGAGCAGTTCTTC. The encoded protein is CASSTHGQGATDEQFF.

This chain's CDR3 is CASSYSTGSGAGVYF. DNA for the CDR3: TGTGCCAGCAGTTACTCGACGGGGTCGGGGGCAGGGGTGTATTTT. The chain joins TRBV6-5 to TRBJ2-3; D assignment may be TRBD1 or TRBD2 (6 bases each). Trimming pared 0 bases from V and 14 bases from J, leaving 21 bases between. The CDR3 totals 15 residues. Germline V gives CDR1 MNHEY, CDR2 SVGAGI.

As for this clone: A read error may explain this, as a much larger clone is one base away. The V gene is TRBV30, the J gene TRBJ1-2, with 7 bases matching TRBD1. The CDR3 is made up of 14 amino acids. Germline CDR1 is GTSNPN and CDR2 is SVGIG (reference sequence). Unmatched junction bases numbered 10, after V lost 4 bases and J lost 5 bases. CDR3 region: CAWKKQGNPYGYTF. CDR3 in DNA: TGTGCCTGGAAGAAACAGGGGAATCCATATGGCTACACCTTC.

The J gene is TRBJ1-2, the V gene TRBV10-3, with 8 bases matching TRBD1. Trimming cost V 10 bases and J 7 bases; bases outside gene matches: 17. Germline V gene sequence: CDR1 ENHRY, CDR2 SYGVKD. CDR3 size: 15 residues. The CDR3 sequence: CATERTGQGSSGYTF. In DNA form, the CDR3 reads TGTGCCACCGAGAGGACAGGGCAGGGGAGTAGTGGCTACACCTTC.

This clone was detected only once. This chain connects TRBV2 to TRBJ2-3; TRBD1 agrees at 8 bases. The CDR3 is 16 amino acids. Trimming at V came to 4 bases and at J to 0 bases, leaving 6 bases not matched to a gene. CDR1 and CDR2 from the germline V gene are SNHLY and FYNNEI. The CDR3 is CASSVQGDPSTDTQYF. DNA for the CDR3: TGTGCCAGCAGTGTACAGGGGGACCCTAGCACAGATACGCAGTATTTT.

This clone was seen a handful of times. The gene calls are TRBV7-9 and TRBJ1-5; no reliable D call. The length of the CDR3 is 14 residues. Germline assignment: CDR1 SEHNR and CDR2 FQNEAQ (reference sequence). Trimming stripped 6 bases from V and 3 bases from J, with 12 bases between. The CDR3 sequence is CASSSSRINQPQHF. The CDR3 region has the DNA TGTGCCAGCAGTTCCTCCAGGATCAATCAGCCCCAGCATTTT.

In its sample, this clone was seen a few times. Other DNA sequences in the same sample also yield this CDR3. The chain is built from TRBV18 and TRBJ2-7, with a possible D match to TRBD1 (6 bases). CDR3 length: 12 residues. Per germline, CDR1 KGHSH and CDR2 LQKENI. V gave up 0 bases and J gave up 6 bases, with 6 bases separating them. Here the CDR3 reads CASSPPGGEQYF. CDR3 DNA sequence: TGTGCCAGCTCACCACCAGGGGGCGAGCAGTACTTC.

The chain combines TRBV18 with TRBJ1-3; 8 bases agree with TRBD1. The CDR3 is made up of 16 amino acids. The germline V gene has CDR1 KGHSH and CDR2 LQKENI. Germline trimming cut 6 bases from V and 4 bases from J; bases unmatched to any gene: 11. CDR3 sequence: CASSGGRQGTGNTIYF. The CDR3 DNA is TGTGCCAGCTCCGGGGGGCGACAGGGGACAGGAAACACCATATATTTT.

J is TRBJ1-1 and V is TRBV2, with D unresolved. The CDR3 has 14 residues. Germline values: CDR1 SNHLY, CDR2 FYNNEI. V gave up 6 bases and J gave up 5 bases, with 16 bases separating them. The CDR3 nucleotides read TGTGCCAGCAGCGTGGGTTTGGTGATGACTGAAGCTTTCTTT. Its protein product is CASSVGLVMTEAFF.

The V call is TRBV19, the J call TRBJ2-7; 7 bases are shared with TRBD1. The CDR3 length is 15 residues. Trimming took 4 bases from V and 0 from J; bases not matched to a gene: 6. Germline loops: CDR1 LNHDA, CDR2 SQIVND (reference sequence). The CDR3 DNA follows: TGTGCCAGTAGTAAATACAGGGGATTCTCCTACGAGCAGTACTTC. Protein sequence: CASSKYRGFSYEQYF. The complete variable domain, with remaining parts taken from reference TRBV19 and TRBJ2-7, reads DGGITQSPKYLFRKEGQNVTLSCEQNLNHDAMYWYRQDPGQGLRLIYYSQIVNDFQKGDIAEGYSVSREKKESFPLTVTSAQKNPTAFYLCASSKYRGFSYEQYFGPGTRLTVT.

This clone showed up just a few times. Within the sample, other DNA sequences also encode this same CDR3. The V and J genes are TRBV28 and TRBJ1-2; unclear D gene. CDR3 length equals 12 residues. Trimming shortened V by 4 bases and J by 2 bases, and 5 bases separated the two germline ends. The germline V gene encodes CDR1 MDHEN and CDR2 SYDVKM. Written as DNA, the CDR3 is TGTGCCAGCAGTTCCCCCAACTATGGCTACACCTTC. This translates into CASSSPNYGYTF.

This clone was seen only once. V gene TRBV5-1 combines with J gene TRBJ2-3; 13 positions agree with TRBD2. The germline V gene encodes CDR1 SGHRS and CDR2 YFSETQ. This CDR3 has 18 residues. V shed 5 bases and J 0 bases; nucleotides not matched to a gene: 9. The CDR3 nucleotides are TGCGCCAGCAGTGGGACTAGCGGGGAAAGAACTAGCACAGATACGCAGTATTTT. Protein: CASSGTSGERTSTDTQYF.

The chain employs TRBV5-4 and TRBJ2-5, with 8 bases aligning to TRBD1. The CDR3 length is 18 residues. In germline, CDR1 is SGHNT, CDR2 YYREEE (reference sequence). The ends lost 0 bases at V and 5 bases at J; junction bases unmatched: 15. The CDR3 sequence is CASSLGGAGTGGAETQYF. The DNA for the CDR3 is TGTGCCAGCAGCTTGGGGGGAGCCGGGACAGGAGGGGCGGAGACCCAGTACTTC.

The rearrangement links TRBV10-3 to TRBJ2-1, with 7 bases fitting TRBD2. Germline CDR1 ENHRY, CDR2 SYGVKD. The V segment lost 5 bases and the J segment 4 bases; nucleotides outside the gene matches: 5. CDR3 length: 14 residues. CDR3 nucleotide sequence: TGTGCCATCAGTACGGGAGGATCGTACAATGAGCAGTTCTTC. Translating gives CAISTGGSYNEQFF.

This rearrangement joins TRBV28 to TRBJ2-1; 7 bases line up with TRBD1. Germline trimming cut 6 bases from V and 0 bases from J; bases unmatched to any gene: 11. The CDR3 runs 17 residues. Germline lookup yields CDR1 MDHEN and CDR2 SYDVKM. The CDR3 here is CASSILDRVSSYNEQFF. CDR3 DNA: TGTGCCAGCAGCATCCTCGACAGGGTTAGCTCCTACAATGAGCAGTTCTTC.

The V call is TRBV7-2, the J call TRBJ1-5; D is unresolved. CDR1 and CDR2 from the germline V gene are SGHTA and FQGNSA. Trimming shortened V by 3 bases and J by 4 bases, and 7 bases separated the two germline ends. This CDR3 is built from 13 residues. The CDR3 protein is CASSLGWNQPQHF. Here the CDR3 DNA reads TGTGCCAGCAGCTTGGGGTGGAATCAGCCCCAGCATTTT.

The V call is TRBV4-3, the J call TRBJ1-2, with TRBD1 matching over 8 bases. This CDR3 has 16 residues. CDR1 is LGHNA, CDR2 YSLEER, per germline. Trimming removed 1 base from V and 6 bases from J; junction bases left unmatched: 10. The CDR3 sequence: CASSQVAGGSSNGYTF. For the CDR3, the DNA is TGCGCCAGCAGCCAAGTAGCAGGGGGCAGCTCTAATGGCTACACCTTC.

The gene calls are TRBV7-9 and TRBJ2-6, with D tentatively TRBD1 (5 bases). In germline, CDR1 is SEHNR, CDR2 FQNEAQ (reference sequence). V lost 5 bases to trimming and J lost 0 bases, with 8 bases between them. This CDR3 comprises 15 residues. The CDR3 here is CASSARDSGANVLTF. The DNA of the CDR3 is TGTGCCAGCAGCGCCAGGGACTCTGGGGCCAACGTCCTGACTTTC.

This clone was detected only a few times. V and J are TRBV29-1 and TRBJ1-1; TRBD1 matches at 7 bases. After removal of 6 bases from V and 3 bases from J, the junction contained 7 bases not matched to a gene. Germline-derived CDR1 and CDR2 are SQVTM and ANQGSEA. The CDR3 has 13 amino acids. Written as DNA, the CDR3 is TGCAGCGTGGCCGGGACAGCCTACACTGAAGCTTTCTTT. This encodes CSVAGTAYTEAFF.

This clone was counted a single time. The V call is TRBV18, the J call TRBJ1-5, with D unresolved. This CDR3 has 14 residues. Trimming removed 6 bases from V and 0 bases from J, with 9 bases in between. Germline V gives CDR1 KGHSH, CDR2 LQKENI. The CDR3 DNA reads TGTGCCAGCTCTCCAGACTATAGCAATCAGCCCCAGCATTTT. Translated: CASSPDYSNQPQHF.

V and J are TRBV2 and TRBJ2-3; 8 bases line up with TRBD2. The CDR3 is 14 residues long. The V and J ends lost 6 bases and 1 base, in that order; junction bases with no gene match: 3. The V gene's germline CDR1 is SNHLY and CDR2 FYNNEI. The CDR3 coding sequence is TGTGCCAGCAGCCTACTAGCGGGCACAGATACGCAGTATTTT. Translation gives CASSLLAGTDTQYF.

The chain joins TRBV28 to TRBJ1-4; D is unresolved. V shed 3 bases and J shed 3 bases, with 8 bases lying between them. The CDR3 contains 14 residues. Germline assignment: CDR1 MDHEN and CDR2 SYDVKM. CDR3 amino acids: CASSFYGSNEKLFF. The CDR3 nucleotides read TGTGCCAGCAGTTTTTACGGCTCTAATGAAAAACTGTTTTTT.

The V and J genes are TRBV7-2 and TRBJ2-2, with D tentatively TRBD1 (6 bases). This CDR3 is built from 14 residues. The V end lost 5 bases, the J end lost 2 bases, and 9 bases lay between the germline ends. CDR1 and CDR2 (germline): SGHTA, FQGNSA. In nucleotides, the CDR3 is TGTGCCAGCAGCCGAGGGGGAAACACCGGGGAGCTGTTTTTT. It specifies CASSRGGNTGELFF.

This clone was counted once. The genes are TRBV2 and TRBJ2-5; D remains unclear. Trimming took 8 bases from V and 0 from J, leaving 13 bases between them. The germline V gene has CDR1 SNHLY and CDR2 FYNNEI. The CDR3 loop spans 14 amino acids. CDR3 amino acids: CASGPSTDQETQYF. CDR3 sequence (DNA): TGTGCCAGCGGCCCCTCAACCGACCAAGAGACCCAGTACTTC.

The chain recombines TRBV29-1 with TRBJ2-3; no firm D call. From germline, CDR1 is SQVTM and CDR2 ANQGSEA. Between the trimmed V and J ends, which lost 6 bases and 1 base, there was a span of 11 bases. The CDR3 loop spans 13 amino acids. The CDR3 here is CSVAVRGTDTQYF. The CDR3 DNA reads as TGCAGCGTCGCCGTAAGGGGCACAGATACGCAGTATTTT.

This clone was recorded a few times. The sample contains more than one DNA sequence encoding this CDR3. V is TRBV29-1 and J is TRBJ2-3; D unclear. V dropped 5 bases and J dropped 0 bases, with 3 bases sitting between them. The CDR3 has 11 residues. Germline V CDR1 and CDR2: SQVTM, ANQGSEA. CDR3 amino acids: CSVSSTDTQYF. In nucleotides, the CDR3 is TGCAGCGTTTCCAGCACAGATACGCAGTATTTT.

The V call is TRBV28, the J call TRBJ1-6; D remains ambiguous. Trimming cost V 6 bases and J 7 bases, with 13 bases left between them. Per the germline V gene, CDR1 is MDHEN and CDR2 is SYDVKM. CDR3 length: 14 amino acids. The CDR3 coding sequence is TGTGCCAGCAGGTTAGACCCGCAGAATTCACCCCTCCACTTT. Its protein is CASRLDPQNSPLHF.